These 31 T cell receptor beta chains share one sample of origin, sequenced in a study of radiotherapy plus CTLA-4 blockade in lung cancer. The assay was immunoSEQ multiplex PCR, and TCRdb's table has in-frame clones only and misses some. The profile shows 25,000 to 30,000 clones, about 77% of them singletons. The source was peripheral blood, collected from a patient treated with radiotherapy plus ipilimumab. The receptors originated from a human donor with non-small cell lung cancer that progressed on radiotherapy plus ipilimumab.

The chain carries TRBV18 and TRBJ2-2; 7 bases are a match to TRBD2. Germline-derived CDR1 and CDR2 are KGHSH and LQKENI. Unmatched junction bases numbered 7, after V lost 3 bases and J lost 0 bases. The length of the CDR3 is 17 residues. The CDR3 region has the DNA TGTGCCAGCTCACCCCTAGTGGGGGGGACGAACACCGGGGAGCTGTTTTTT. It specifies CASSPLVGGTNTGELFF. Supplemented by reference TRBV18 and TRBJ2-2, the full variable domain reads NAGVMQNPRHLVRRRGQEARLRCSPMKGHSHVYWYRQLPEEGLKFMVYLQKENIIDESGMPKERFSAEFPKEGPSILRIQQVVRGDSAAYFCASSPLVGGTNTGELFFGEGSRLTVL.

For the CDR3, the DNA is TGTGCCATTTATAGCGGGATGGCAGATACGCAGTATTTT. Its protein product is CAIYSGMADTQYF. This sequence joins TRBV2 and TRBJ2-3, with 8 positions matching TRBD2. The trim removed 10 bases at V and 4 bases at J, leaving 7 bases unmatched. CDR1 is SNHLY, CDR2 FYNNEI, per germline. The CDR3 runs to 13 residues.

The chain employs TRBV7-9 and TRBJ2-5; no definite D call. The CDR3 totals 15 residues. V was shortened by 0 bases and J by 5 bases, with 13 bases between the two germline ends. Germline-derived CDR1 and CDR2 are SEHNR and FQNEAQ (reference sequence). CDR3 sequence (DNA): TGTGCCAGCAGCTTAGCGCGAGTGGGTCGGGAGACCCAGTACTTC. This gives the protein CASSLARVGRETQYF.

The chain couples TRBV25-1 to TRBJ2-7, with a tentative D call TRBD1 (6 bases). V was cut by 5 bases and J by 5 bases, with 13 bases left in between. Looked up from germline, CDR1 is MGHDK and CDR2 is SYGVNS. The CDR3 consists of 13 residues. In DNA form, the CDR3 reads TGTGCCAGCAGTCGTACAGGGACGGACGAGCAGTACTTC. Translated, it gives CASSRTGTDEQYF.

This clone has a handful of counts. Germline and junction disagree at one end, which may indicate a read error. This rearrangement joins TRBV7-7 to TRBJ2-5; D possibly corresponds to TRBD2 (6 bases). Per germline, CDR1 SSHAT and CDR2 FNYEAQ (reference sequence). This CDR3 contains 16 residues. The CDR3: CASSLGRLVAKETQYF. CDR3 DNA sequence: TGTGCTAGCAGCTTAGGGAGGCTAGTAGCCAAGGAGACCCAGTACTTC. The full variable domain, rest sourced from reference TRBV7-7 and TRBJ2-5, is GAGVSQSPRYKVTKRGQDVTLRCDPISSHATLYWYQQALGQGPEFLTYFNYEAQPDKSGLPSDRFSAERPEGSISTLTIQRTEQRDSAMYRCASSLGRLVAKETQYFGPGTRLLVL.

This chain connects TRBV5-8 to TRBJ1-5; D is perhaps TRBD1 (6 bases). Per the germline V gene, CDR1 is SGHTS and CDR2 is YDEGEE. Trimming cost V 4 bases and J 5 bases, with 10 bases left between them. The CDR3 is 13 amino acids. The CDR3 coding sequence is TGTGCCAGCAGCCCGGAGGGGGATCAGCCCCAGCATTTT. It translates to CASSPEGDQPQHF.

J is TRBJ2-7 and V is TRBV9; the D call may be TRBD1 or TRBD2 (5 bases each). CDR3 size: 15 residues. Between the trimmed V and J ends, which lost 3 bases and 3 bases, there was a span of 16 bases. CDR1 is SGDLS and CDR2 is YYNGEE in the germline V gene. The CDR3 DNA reads TGTGCCAGCAGCGAATTAGGGACCCCTTACTACGAGCAGTACTTC. Its protein is CASSELGTPYYEQYF.

The J gene is TRBJ1-6, the V gene TRBV27, with a tentative D call TRBD1 (5 bases). Trimming left V 0 bases short and J 7 bases short, with 10 bases between. Germline assignment: CDR1 MNHEY and CDR2 SMNVEV (reference sequence). This CDR3 comprises 15 residues. The CDR3 reads CASSLSGGTNSPLHF. Here the CDR3 DNA reads TGTGCCAGCAGTTTATCCGGTGGGACCAATTCACCCCTCCACTTT.

V is TRBV28 and J is TRBJ2-5; 11 nucleotides agree with TRBD1. There are 15 residues in the CDR3. Germline-derived CDR1 and CDR2 are MDHEN and SYDVKM. V gave up 4 bases and J gave up 4 bases; unmatched junction bases: 5. CDR3 sequence reads: CASSSSGTGGETQYF. DNA of the CDR3: TGTGCCAGCAGTTCTTCAGGGACAGGGGGAGAGACCCAGTACTTC. Combining the CDR3 with reference TRBV28 and TRBJ2-5 gives the whole variable domain DVKVTQSSRYLVKRTGEKVFLECVQDMDHENMFWYRQDPGLGLRLIYFSYDVKMKEKGDIPEGYSVSREKKERFSLILESASTNQTSMYLCASSSSGTGGETQYFGPGTRLLVL.

This clone has only one observation. The V call is TRBV11-2, the J call TRBJ2-7; D may be TRBD1 (5 bases). The CDR3 has 15 amino acids. Germline V gene sequence: CDR1 SGHAT, CDR2 FQNNGV. V was clipped by 4 bases and J by 0 bases, with 13 bases between them. DNA of the CDR3: TGTGCCAGCAGCTCGACAGTTGGCCTCTCCTACGAGCAGTACTTC. Translation gives CASSSTVGLSYEQYF.

The chain joins TRBV4-3 to TRBJ1-2; D unclear. CDR1 is LGHNA, CDR2 YSLEER, per germline. This CDR3 is built from 15 residues. The V gene lost 4 bases and the J gene lost 4 bases, with 16 bases spanning the gap. CDR3 bases: TGCGCCAGCAGCCCATCGGCCGAAACTACCTATGGCTACACCTTC. It specifies CASSPSAETTYGYTF.

The gene calls are TRBV6-5 and TRBJ2-6; either TRBD1 or TRBD2 may supply D (5 bases each). This CDR3 contains 16 residues. V was trimmed by 0 bases and J by 4 bases, leaving 10 bases between them. Germline-derived CDR1 and CDR2 are MNHEY and SVGAGI. The CDR3 coding sequence is TGTGCCAGCAGTTACTCGACGGGACCCGGGGCCAACGTCCTGACTTTC. Protein: CASSYSTGPGANVLTF.

V usage is TRBV15 and J usage is TRBJ2-7; 13 bases line up with TRBD2. The V segment lost 1 base and the J segment 6 bases; nucleotides outside the gene matches: 6. Per germline, CDR1 LNHNV and CDR2 YYDKDF (reference sequence). This CDR3 spans 16 amino acids. The DNA for the CDR3 is TGTGCCACCAGCAGAGGGGTTGGGACTAGCGGGACCGAGCAGTACTTC. This sequence encodes CATSRGVGTSGTEQYF.

The chain joins TRBV4-3 to TRBJ1-1, with TRBD1 as a possible D gene (6 bases). The CDR3 sequence is 14 residues long. Germline V gene lookup returns CDR1 LGHNA and CDR2 YSLEER. Trimming pared 1 base from V and 4 bases from J, leaving 10 bases between. In DNA, the CDR3 is TGCGCCAGCAGCCAAGCGACAGGACGCACTGAAGCTTTCTTT. Amino acid sequence: CASSQATGRTEAFF.

This clone was seen a handful of times. This chain links TRBV10-3 with TRBJ2-3; 12 positions match TRBD2. The CDR3 extends over 16 amino acids. Germline assignment: CDR1 ENHRY and CDR2 SYGVKD. Unmatched junction bases numbered 0, after V lost 2 bases and J lost 0 bases. CDR3 amino acids: CAISEGLAGSTDTQYF. DNA for the CDR3: TGTGCCATCAGTGAGGGACTAGCGGGGAGCACAGATACGCAGTATTTT.

This chain connects TRBV5-4 to TRBJ2-2; 8 nucleotides line up with TRBD2. V trimming: 0 bases; J trimming: 0 bases; junction bases outside the gene matches: 1. Germline V gene data show CDR1 as SGHNT and CDR2 as YYREEE (reference sequence). The length of the CDR3 is 16 residues. In DNA, the CDR3 is TGTGCCAGCAGCTTGGTAGCGGGAACGAACACCGGGGAGCTGTTTTTT. This encodes CASSLVAGTNTGELFF.

This sequence joins TRBV10-2 and TRBJ1-5; 7 nucleotides align to TRBD1. V gave up 3 bases and J gave up 6 bases; unmatched junction bases: 5. Germline-derived CDR1 and CDR2 are WSHSY and SAAADI. This CDR3 is 14 amino acids long. The CDR3 spells CASSDDRVGQPQHF. In nucleotides, the CDR3 is TGCGCCAGCAGTGACGACAGGGTTGGTCAGCCCCAGCATTTT.

This clone is a singleton in its sample. The chain uses TRBV6-1 and TRBJ1-3, with D perhaps matching TRBD1 (5 bases). The CDR3 is 14 residues long. Trimming removed 7 bases from V and 4 bases from J, with 14 bases in between. Looked up from germline, CDR1 is MNHNS and CDR2 is SASEGT. CDR3 DNA sequence: TGTGCCAGCAAGGTTTCGGCAGGGGGAAACACCATATATTTT. Translating gives CASKVSAGGNTIYF.

The chain combines TRBV6-6 with TRBJ1-1; D call uncertain. Germline CDR1 MNHNY, CDR2 SVGAGI (reference sequence). CDR3 length: 13 amino acids. V lost 0 bases and J 8 bases, leaving 10 bases between the germline ends. The CDR3: CASSYSRGSEAFF. The CDR3 DNA follows: TGTGCCAGCAGTTACTCGAGAGGAAGCGAAGCTTTCTTT.

The rearrangement uses TRBV27 and TRBJ1-2; unclear D gene. Trimming removed 5 bases from V and 8 bases from J, with 15 bases in between. The CDR3 consists of 13 residues. Germline CDR1 and CDR2: MNHEY and SMNVEV (reference sequence). This CDR3 reads CASSPAQLLGYTF. The CDR3 nucleotides are TGTGCCAGCAGTCCAGCCCAGTTGCTCGGCTACACCTTC.

The genes are TRBV2 and TRBJ2-7, with 10 bases fitting TRBD1. Trimming at V came to 6 bases and at J to 7 bases, leaving 12 bases not matched to a gene. CDR3 size: 15 residues. Germline CDR1 reads SNHLY; CDR2 reads FYNNEI. The CDR3 DNA reads as TGTGCCAGCAGCCTTACCGGGACAGGGGCACGGGAGCAGTACTTC. It translates to CASSLTGTGAREQYF.

This clone was observed a single time. The gene calls are TRBV20-1 and TRBJ1-1; D call uncertain. V was shortened by 6 bases and J by 1 base, with 6 bases between the two germline ends. The CDR3 spans 11 residues. Germline loops: CDR1 DFQATT, CDR2 SNEGSKA (reference sequence). The CDR3 region is CSAGENTEAFF. The DNA for the CDR3 is TGCAGTGCGGGAGAGAACACTGAAGCTTTCTTT.

The chain is built from TRBV2 and TRBJ1-2; 7 bases are shared with TRBD1. The CDR3 consists of 17 residues. Germline CDR1 and CDR2: SNHLY and FYNNEI. V lost 9 bases and J lost 6; bases outside the gene matches: 22. The CDR3 sequence: CASIRRGTALPAHGYTF. The CDR3 coding sequence is TGTGCCAGTATACGACGCGGGACAGCCCTCCCGGCACATGGCTACACCTTC.

The rearrangement links TRBV28 to TRBJ1-1, with TRBD1 matching over 8 bases. With 3 bases clipped from V and 4 bases from J, the junction kept 4 bases outside the gene matches. CDR1 is MDHEN and CDR2 is SYDVKM in the germline V gene. There are 14 residues in the CDR3. This CDR3 is CASSLTGEVTEAFF. The CDR3, as DNA: TGTGCCAGCAGTTTGACAGGGGAGGTCACTGAAGCTTTCTTT.

In its sample, this clone was seen once. For the CDR3, the DNA is TGTGCCAGCTCACCGGGGAGTGAAGAGACCCAGTACTTC. Protein product: CASSPGSEETQYF. The chain uses TRBV18 and TRBJ2-5; tentative D call: TRBD2 (5 bases). CDR1 and CDR2 (germline): KGHSH, LQKENI. V lost 3 bases and J lost 3, with 8 bases in between. CDR3 length: 13 amino acids.

The V gene is TRBV5-1, the J gene TRBJ2-3, with D possibly matching TRBD1 (6 bases). Germline values: CDR1 SGHRS, CDR2 YFSETQ. With 1 base removed from V and 6 bases from J, the gap between germline ends came to 12 bases. This CDR3 region has 14 residues. The CDR3 nucleotides read TGCGCCAGCAGCTTGTGGGGGCCGCGGGATACGCAGTATTTT. It codes for CASSLWGPRDTQYF.

This clone was observed once. The chain couples TRBV27 to TRBJ1-1; unclear D gene. CDR1 MNHEY and CDR2 SMNVEV come from the germline V gene (reference sequence). The CDR3 is 17 amino acids. V was clipped by 5 bases and J by 0 bases, with 19 bases between them. This CDR3 reads CASSTNLLNGLNTEAFF. Here the CDR3 DNA reads TGTGCCAGCAGTACCAACCTTCTCAACGGGTTGAACACTGAAGCTTTCTTT.

V usage is TRBV4-2 and J usage is TRBJ1-2; possible D gene TRBD1, 5 bases. This CDR3 is built from 13 residues. Germline V CDR1 and CDR2: LGHNA, YNFKEQ. The V and J ends lost 5 bases and 8 bases respectively, with 15 bases between them. In DNA, the CDR3 is TGTGCCAGCAGCGGGGGTTTTCGAGGAGGCTACACCTTC. Protein sequence: CASSGGFRGGYTF.

CDR3 protein: CASSRSRQPDTEAFF. CDR3 sequence (DNA): TGTGCCAGCAGCCGATCCCGGCAGCCAGACACTGAAGCTTTCTTT. This chain connects TRBV7-6 to TRBJ1-1; D not resolved. The CDR3 is made up of 15 amino acids. Germline CDR1 reads SGHVS; CDR2 reads FNYEAQ. V was shortened by 5 bases and J by 3 bases, with 16 bases between the two germline ends. The complete variable domain, with remaining parts taken from reference TRBV7-6 and TRBJ1-1, reads GAGVSQSPRYKVTKRGQDVALRCDPISGHVSLYWYRQALGQGPEFLTYFNYEAQQDKSGLPNDRFSAERPEGSISTLTIQRTEQRDSAMYRCASSRSRQPDTEAFFGQGTRLTVV.

This clone was detected only once. The chain uses TRBV28 and TRBJ2-1; a weak D match, TRBD2 (5 bases). The CDR3 extends over 14 amino acids. CDR1 MDHEN and CDR2 SYDVKM come from the germline V gene. V lost 5 bases and J lost 7, with 15 bases in between. The CDR3 sequence is CASSPSLRRNEQFF. The CDR3 bases are TGTGCCAGCAGTCCCTCACTCAGGAGGAATGAGCAGTTCTTC.

The gene calls are TRBV7-2 and TRBJ1-1, with D tentatively TRBD1 (5 bases). V lost 4 bases to trimming and J lost 5 bases, with 23 bases between them. In germline, CDR1 is SGHTA, CDR2 FQGNSA. The CDR3 totals 17 residues. CDR3 residues: CASSSLAEVIGGTEAFF. For the CDR3, the DNA is TGTGCCAGCAGCTCCCTCGCAGAGGTGATTGGGGGGACTGAAGCTTTCTTT. Full variable domain (rest looked up from reference TRBV7-2 and TRBJ1-1): GAGVSQSPSNKVTEKGKDVELRCDPISGHTALYWYRQSLGQGLEFLIYFQGNSAPDKSGLPSDRFSAERTGGSVSTLTIQRTQQEDSAVYLCASSSLAEVIGGTEAFFGQGTRLTVV.